This T cell receptor (beta chain) comes out of a study of regulatory dendritic cells for organ transplantation. Study observations and caveats: Among resting subsets, memory CD8+ cells contained the most alloreactive clonotypes. Naive CD4+ and CD8+ repertoires were highly diverse; memory CD8+ was most oligoclonal.

The CDR3 loop spans 16 amino acids. Germline V gene data show CDR1 as SGDLS and CDR2 as YYNGEE. Germline trimming cut 4 bases from V and 2 bases from J; bases unmatched to any gene: 5. The method was immunoSEQ multiplex PCR; TCRdb's version includes in-frame clones alone and lacks a portion of them. The table lists 9,500 to 15,000 clones, around three quarters of them singletons, with roughly 0.62% in the top ten. Notes on this clone: Antigen specificity is unknown.

Allogeneic regulatory or mature dendritic cells were co-cultured for 5 days with CFSE-labeled sorted T cells at 1:10. Memory T cells were CD45RO+, naive were CD45RA+, sorted by FACS. This sequence was found in a human donor in good health. The sequenced material came from naive CD4+ T cells from blood cultured with regulatory dendritic cells. Subset in this sample: CD45RA+ naive T cells. V usage is TRBV9 and J usage is TRBJ2-5; TRBD2 matches at 13 bases. The CDR3 DNA reads as TGTGCCAGCAGCTCGCGACTAGCGGGGGGTCAAGAGACCCAGTACTTC. Its protein product is CASSSRLAGGQETQYF.